This T cell receptor beta chain emerged from a study of T cells after yellow fever vaccination. TCRdb re-called the 5' RACE reads with MiXCR, one entry per CDR3 protein. Here the sample spans 350,000 to 450,000 distinct CDR3 sequences, under 20% being singletons. This clonotype was seen at least ten times. The CDR3 loop spans 12 amino acids. Germline V gene lookup returns CDR1 MNHNY and CDR2 SVGAGI (reference sequence). V dropped 7 bases and J dropped 7 bases, with 13 bases sitting between them. This sample comprised PBMCs, obtained before the yellow fever booster vaccination. The V gene is TRBV6-6, the J gene TRBJ1-2; D perhaps matches TRBD1 (5 bases). This sequence originates from a man aged 18 to 30 who received the YFV17D yellow fever vaccine. This CDR3 is CASTDQGFGYTF. CDR3 bases: TGTGCCAGCACTGATCAGGGTTTTGGCTACACCTTC.